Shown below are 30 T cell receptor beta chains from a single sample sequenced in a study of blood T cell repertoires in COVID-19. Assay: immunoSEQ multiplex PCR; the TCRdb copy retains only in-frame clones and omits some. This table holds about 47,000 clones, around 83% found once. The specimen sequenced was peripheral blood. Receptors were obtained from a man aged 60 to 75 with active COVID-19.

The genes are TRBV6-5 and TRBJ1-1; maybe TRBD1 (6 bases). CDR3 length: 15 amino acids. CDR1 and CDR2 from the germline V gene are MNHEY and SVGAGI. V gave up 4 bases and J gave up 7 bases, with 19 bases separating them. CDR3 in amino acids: CASSSPGTPKDEAFF. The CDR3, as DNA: TGTGCCAGCAGTTCCCCCGGGACACCTAAAGATGAAGCTTTCTTT.

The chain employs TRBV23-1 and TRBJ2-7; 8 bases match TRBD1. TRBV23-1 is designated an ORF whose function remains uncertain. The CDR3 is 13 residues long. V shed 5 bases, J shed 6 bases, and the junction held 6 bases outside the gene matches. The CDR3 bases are TGCGCCAGCAGTGGGCAGGGGGCAAGCGAGCAGTACTTC. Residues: CASSGQGASEQYF.

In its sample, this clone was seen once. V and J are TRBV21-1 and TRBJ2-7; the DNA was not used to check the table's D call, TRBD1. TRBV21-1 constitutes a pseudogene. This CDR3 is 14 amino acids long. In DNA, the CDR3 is TGTGCCAGCAGCTGGGACAGGAGAATCTACGAGCAGTACTTC. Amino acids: CASSWDRRIYEQYF.

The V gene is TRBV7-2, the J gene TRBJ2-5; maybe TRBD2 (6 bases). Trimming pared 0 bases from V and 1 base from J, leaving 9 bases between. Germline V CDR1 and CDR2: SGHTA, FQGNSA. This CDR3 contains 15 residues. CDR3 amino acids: CASSLARGLQETQYF. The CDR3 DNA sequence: TGTGCCAGCAGCTTAGCGAGGGGACTCCAAGAGACCCAGTACTTC.

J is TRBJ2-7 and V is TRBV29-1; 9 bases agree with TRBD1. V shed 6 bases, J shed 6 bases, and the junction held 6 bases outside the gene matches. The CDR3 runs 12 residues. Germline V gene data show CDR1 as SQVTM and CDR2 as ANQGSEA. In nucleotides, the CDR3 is TGCAGCGTAGCCGGACAGGGGTTCGAGCAGTACTTC. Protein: CSVAGQGFEQYF.

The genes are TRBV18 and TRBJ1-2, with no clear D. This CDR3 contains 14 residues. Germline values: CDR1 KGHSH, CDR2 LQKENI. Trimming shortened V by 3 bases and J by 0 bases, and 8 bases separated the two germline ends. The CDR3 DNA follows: TGTGCCAGCTCACCGGGCCCCTCTAACTATGGCTACACCTTC. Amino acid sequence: CASSPGPSNYGYTF.

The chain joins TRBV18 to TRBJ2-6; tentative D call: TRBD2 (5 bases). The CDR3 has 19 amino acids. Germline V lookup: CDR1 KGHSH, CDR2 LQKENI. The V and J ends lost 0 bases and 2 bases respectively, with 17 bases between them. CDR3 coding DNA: TGTGCCAGCTCACCACCGGGAGAGAAAGGGTTAACTGGGGCCAACGTCCTGACTTTC. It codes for CASSPPGEKGLTGANVLTF.

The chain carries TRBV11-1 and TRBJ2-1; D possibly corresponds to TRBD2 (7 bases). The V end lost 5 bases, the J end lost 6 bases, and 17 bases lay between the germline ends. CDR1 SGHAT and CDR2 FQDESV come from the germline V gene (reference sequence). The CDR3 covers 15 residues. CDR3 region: CASSPGGASGNEQFF. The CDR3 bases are TGTGCCAGCAGCCCGGGGGGCGCTAGCGGCAATGAGCAGTTCTTC.

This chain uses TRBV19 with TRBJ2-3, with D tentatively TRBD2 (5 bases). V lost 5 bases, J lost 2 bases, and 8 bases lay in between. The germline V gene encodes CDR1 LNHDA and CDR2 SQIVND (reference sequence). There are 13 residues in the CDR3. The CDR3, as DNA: TGTGCCAGTAGTCCGACTACCACAGATACGCAGTATTTT. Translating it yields CASSPTTTDTQYF.

In nucleotides, the CDR3 is TGTGCCAGCAGCACCAAAACGGCGAGGGAATGGGAGCAGTACTTC. This sequence encodes CASSTKTAREWEQYF. The chain joins TRBV7-9 to TRBJ2-7, with D possibly matching TRBD2 (5 bases). V lost 5 bases to trimming and J lost 7 bases, with 21 bases between them. Germline values: CDR1 SEHNR, CDR2 FQNEAQ (reference sequence). The CDR3 has 15 amino acids.

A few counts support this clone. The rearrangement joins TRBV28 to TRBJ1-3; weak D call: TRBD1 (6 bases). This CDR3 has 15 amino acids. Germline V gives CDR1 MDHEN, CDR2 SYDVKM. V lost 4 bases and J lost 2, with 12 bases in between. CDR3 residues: CASSSNRVAGNTIYF. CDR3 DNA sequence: TGTGCCAGCAGTTCCAACAGGGTAGCTGGAAACACCATATATTTT.

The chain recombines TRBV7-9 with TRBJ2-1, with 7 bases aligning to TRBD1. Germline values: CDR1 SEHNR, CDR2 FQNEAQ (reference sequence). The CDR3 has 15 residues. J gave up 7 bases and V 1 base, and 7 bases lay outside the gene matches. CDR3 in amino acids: CASSLVTGTGNEQFF. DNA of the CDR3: TGTGCCAGCAGCTTAGTGACAGGGACGGGTAATGAGCAGTTCTTC.

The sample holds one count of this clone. Here the CDR3 reads CAPRLATNTGELFF. CDR3 nucleotide sequence: TGTGCTCCGCGGCTAGCTACGAACACCGGGGAGCTGTTTTTT. The gene calls are TRBV28 and TRBJ2-2, with D possibly matching TRBD2 (5 bases). CDR1 and CDR2 (germline): MDHEN, SYDVKM. There are 14 residues in the CDR3. Full variable domain (outside the CDR3, taken from reference TRBV28 and TRBJ2-2): DVKVTQSSRYLVKRTGEKVFLECVQDMDHENMFWYRQDPGLGLRLIYFSYDVKMKEKGDIPEGYSVSREKKERFSLILESASTNQTSMYLCAPRLATNTGELFFGEGSRLTVL.

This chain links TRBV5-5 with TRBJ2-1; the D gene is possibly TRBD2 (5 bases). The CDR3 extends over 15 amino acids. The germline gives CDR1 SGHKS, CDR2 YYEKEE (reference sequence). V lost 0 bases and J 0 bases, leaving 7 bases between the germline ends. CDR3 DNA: TGTGCCAGCAGCTTGGAAGCGGCCTCCTACAATGAGCAGTTCTTC. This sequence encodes CASSLEAASYNEQFF.

CDR3 amino acids: CASTSNSGGGGETQYF. Written as DNA, the CDR3 is TGTGCCAGCACCTCCAATAGCGGGGGAGGGGGAGAGACCCAGTACTTC. This rearrangement joins TRBV9 to TRBJ2-5; 9 bases map to TRBD2. The CDR3 length is 16 residues. CDR1 is SGDLS and CDR2 is YYNGEE in the germline V gene. V lost 6 bases to trimming and J lost 4 bases; unmatched junction nucleotides: 13.

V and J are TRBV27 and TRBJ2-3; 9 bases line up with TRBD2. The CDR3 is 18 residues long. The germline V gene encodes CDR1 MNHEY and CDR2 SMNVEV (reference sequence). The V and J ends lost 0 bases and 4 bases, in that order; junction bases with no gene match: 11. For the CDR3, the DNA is TGTGCCAGCAGTTTATCGAGCGGCGGGGGGGCCCCTTCAGATACGCAGTATTTT. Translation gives CASSLSSGGGAPSDTQYF.

CDR3 nucleotide sequence: TGTGCCAGCAGTTTATCGAGGACTAACAATGAGCAGTTCTTC. This translates into CASSLSRTNNEQFF. The chain has TRBV27 and TRBJ2-1; D possibly corresponds to TRBD2 (6 bases). CDR3 length: 14 amino acids. V lost 0 bases and J lost 5, with 8 bases in between. Germline V gene lookup returns CDR1 MNHEY and CDR2 SMNVEV (reference sequence).

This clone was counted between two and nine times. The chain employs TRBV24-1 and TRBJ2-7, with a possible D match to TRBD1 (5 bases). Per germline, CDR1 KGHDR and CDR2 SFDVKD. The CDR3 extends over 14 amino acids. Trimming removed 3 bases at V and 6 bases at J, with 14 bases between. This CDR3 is CATSDGQGRAEQYF. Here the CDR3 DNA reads TGTGCCACCAGTGATGGGCAGGGTCGCGCCGAGCAGTACTTC.

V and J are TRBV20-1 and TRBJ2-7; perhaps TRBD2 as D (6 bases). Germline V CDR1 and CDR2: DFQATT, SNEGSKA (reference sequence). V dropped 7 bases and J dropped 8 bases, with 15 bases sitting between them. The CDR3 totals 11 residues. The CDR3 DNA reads TGCAGTGGGGGGACTGGCAGCCAGCAGTACTTC. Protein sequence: CSGGTGSQQYF.

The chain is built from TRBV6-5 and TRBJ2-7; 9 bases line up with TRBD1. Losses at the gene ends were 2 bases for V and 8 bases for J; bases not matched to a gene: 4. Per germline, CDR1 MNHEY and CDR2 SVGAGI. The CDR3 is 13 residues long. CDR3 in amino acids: CASSYAGTGQQYF. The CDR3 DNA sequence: TGTGCCAGCAGTTACGCGGGGACAGGGCAGCAGTACTTC.

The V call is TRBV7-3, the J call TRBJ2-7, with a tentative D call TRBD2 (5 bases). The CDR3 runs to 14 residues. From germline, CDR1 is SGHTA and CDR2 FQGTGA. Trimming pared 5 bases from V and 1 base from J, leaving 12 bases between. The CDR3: CASSPDSVSYEQYF. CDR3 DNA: TGTGCCAGCAGCCCTGATAGCGTTTCCTACGAGCAGTACTTC.

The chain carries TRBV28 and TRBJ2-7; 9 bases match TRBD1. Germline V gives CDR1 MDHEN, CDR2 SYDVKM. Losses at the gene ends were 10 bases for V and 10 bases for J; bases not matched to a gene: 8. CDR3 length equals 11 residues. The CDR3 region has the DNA TGTGCCACCCGCCCGGACAGGGGTCAGTACTTC. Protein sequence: CATRPDRGQYF.

The CDR3 spells CASSLGQPYEQYF. The CDR3 region has the DNA TGTGCCAGCAGCCTGGGACAGCCTTACGAGCAGTACTTC. The V call is TRBV28, the J call TRBJ2-7, with 7 bases lining up with TRBD1. V gave up 6 bases and J gave up 4 bases; unmatched junction bases: 6. Germline loops: CDR1 MDHEN, CDR2 SYDVKM. This CDR3 is 13 amino acids long.

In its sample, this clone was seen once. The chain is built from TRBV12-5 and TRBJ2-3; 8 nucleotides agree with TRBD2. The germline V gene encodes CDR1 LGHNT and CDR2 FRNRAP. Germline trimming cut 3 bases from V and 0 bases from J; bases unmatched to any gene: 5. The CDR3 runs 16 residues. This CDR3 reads CASGLGSGASTDTQYF. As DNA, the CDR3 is TGTGCTAGTGGTTTAGGTAGCGGGGCTAGCACAGATACGCAGTATTTT.

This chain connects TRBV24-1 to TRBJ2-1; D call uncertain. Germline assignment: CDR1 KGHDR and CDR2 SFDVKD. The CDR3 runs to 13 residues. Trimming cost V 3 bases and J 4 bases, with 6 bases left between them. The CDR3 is CATSDTLYNEQFF. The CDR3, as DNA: TGTGCCACCAGTGATACTCTATACAATGAGCAGTTCTTC.

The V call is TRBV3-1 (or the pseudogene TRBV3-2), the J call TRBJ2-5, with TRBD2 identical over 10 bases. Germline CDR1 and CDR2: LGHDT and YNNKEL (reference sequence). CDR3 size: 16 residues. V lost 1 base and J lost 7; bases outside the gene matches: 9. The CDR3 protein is CASSQGAGGPSGTQYF. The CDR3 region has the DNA TGTGCCAGCAGCCAAGGAGCGGGAGGGCCAAGCGGGACCCAGTACTTC.

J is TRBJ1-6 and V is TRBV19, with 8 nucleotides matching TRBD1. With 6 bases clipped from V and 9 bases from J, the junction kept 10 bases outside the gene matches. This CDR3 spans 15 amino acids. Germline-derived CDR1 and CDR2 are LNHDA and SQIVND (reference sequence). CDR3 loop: CASRPGQGWGSPLHF. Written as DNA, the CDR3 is TGTGCCAGTAGGCCCGGACAGGGCTGGGGTTCACCCCTCCACTTT.

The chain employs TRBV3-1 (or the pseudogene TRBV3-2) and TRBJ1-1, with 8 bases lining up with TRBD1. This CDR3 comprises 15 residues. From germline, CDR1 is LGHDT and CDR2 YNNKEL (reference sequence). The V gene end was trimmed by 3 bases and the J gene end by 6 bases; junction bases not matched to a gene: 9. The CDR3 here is CASSHDRGGRAEAFF. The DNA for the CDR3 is TGTGCCAGCAGCCACGACAGGGGTGGAAGGGCTGAAGCTTTCTTT.

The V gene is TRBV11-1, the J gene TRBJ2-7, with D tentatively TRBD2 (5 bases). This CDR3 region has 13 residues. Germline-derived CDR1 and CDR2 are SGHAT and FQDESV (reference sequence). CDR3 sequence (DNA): TGTGCTACCTCTAGGAGGACCTCCTACGAGCAGTACTTC. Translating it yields CATSRRTSYEQYF.

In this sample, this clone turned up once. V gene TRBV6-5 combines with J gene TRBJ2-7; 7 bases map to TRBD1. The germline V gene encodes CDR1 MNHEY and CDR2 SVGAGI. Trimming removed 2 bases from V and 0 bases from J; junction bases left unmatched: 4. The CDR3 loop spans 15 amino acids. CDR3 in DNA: TGTGCCAGCAGTTACCAGACAGGGAGCTCCTACGAGCAGTACTTC. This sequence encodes CASSYQTGSSYEQYF.